The rows below give T cell receptor beta chains drawn from one sample of a study of blood T cells in healthy people across ages. TCRdb processed the 5' RACE reads anew with MiXCR; each CDR3 protein has one entry. The sample contains approximately 790,000 distinct CDR3 sequences, 55% to 65% of which appear only once. Sequenced: blood. These receptors were taken from a man aged 30 to 39 in good health. The CDR3 runs from the conserved cysteine through the conserved F or W. D genes are given only for firm matches. The size field is filled for only some rows; it gives once, few, many or a size class.

v_call	d_call	clone_size	j_call	cdr3_nt	cdr3_aa
TRBV7-2	TRBD1	NA	TRBJ1-1	TGTGCCAGCAGCTTAGTGGGGGGACAGCAAGAAGCTTTCTTT	CASSLVGGQQEAFF
TRBV5-1	TRBD1	NA	TRBJ1-1	TGCGCCAGCAGCTTGCACCGGGACAGGAACTCTGAAGCTTTCTTT	CASSLHRDRNSEAFF
TRBV7-9	NA	NA	TRBJ1-3	TGTGCCAGCAGCTTAGCGCGGCAGGGGAGCTCTGGAAACACCATATATTTT	CASSLARQGSSGNTIYF
TRBV3-1	NA	few	TRBJ2-3	TGTGCCAGCAGCCAGAGAGATACGCAGTATTTT	CASSQRDTQYF
TRBV6-2/TRBV6-3	NA	few	TRBJ2-7	TGTGCCAGCAGTTACTTCACCTCGAGCTCCTACGAGCAGTACTTC	CASSYFTSSSYEQYF
TRBV20-1	NA	NA	TRBJ2-7	TGCAGTGCTAGGTCGGGACGGACCTCCTACGAGCAGTACTTC	CSARSGRTSYEQYF
TRBV6-1	NA	NA	TRBJ2-3	TGTGCCAGCAGTGCCCGACAGGTCCTGGCAGATACGCAGTATTTT	CASSARQVLADTQYF
TRBV7-2	NA	NA	TRBJ2-7	TGTGCCAGCAGCCTCAGTTTCGGGGTTGGAAAGCTCACCTACGAGCAGTACTTC	CASSLSFGVGKLTYEQYF
TRBV5-1	NA	few	TRBJ2-1	TGCGCCAGCAGGCCTCCCGGGACGGGGCACAATGAGCAGTTCTTC	CASRPPGTGHNEQFF
TRBV7-2	NA	NA	TRBJ2-7	TGTGCCAGCAGCTTAGGAGGGCCTCGGTACGAGCAGTACTTC	CASSLGGPRYEQYF
TRBV28	NA	few	TRBJ2-7	TGTGCCAGCAGTCCGATTCGACAGGCGGGCCCCTACGAGCAGTACTTC	CASSPIRQAGPYEQYF
TRBV29-1	NA	NA	TRBJ2-1	TGCAGCCCTGCGAACGAAGGTGAGCAGTTCTTC	CSPANEGEQFF
TRBV9	NA	NA	TRBJ2-7	TGTGCCAGCAGCGTGGGTGTTCTCGCCTACGAGCAGTACTTC	CASSVGVLAYEQYF
TRBV7-3	TRBD2	NA	TRBJ2-7	TGTGCCAGCAGCGCACAAAGCGGGACGGCTCCCTACGAGCAGTACTTC	CASSAQSGTAPYEQYF
TRBV14	TRBD2	NA	TRBJ2-1	TGTGCCAGCGCTTCCGGGACTAGCGCCTACAATGAGCAGTTCTTC	CASASGTSAYNEQFF
TRBV27	TRBD1	NA	TRBJ2-5	TGTGCCAGCAGTTCTTCTCCAGGACAGGGGTCAGAGCAGTACTTC	CASSSSPGQGSEQYF
TRBV5-6	NA	NA	TRBJ2-1	TGTGCCAGCAGCGCGAGGGGGGGGCTCGACAATGAGCAGTTCTTC	CASSARGGLDNEQFF
TRBV7-8	NA	NA	TRBJ2-7	TGTGCCAGCAGCCCGGAGACAGGCTTCTACGAGCAGTACTTC	CASSPETGFYEQYF
TRBV6-5	NA	few	TRBJ2-3	TGTGCCAGCAGCCGAGAGAGGCGGGATACGCAGTATTTT	CASSRERRDTQYF
TRBV28	NA	NA	TRBJ2-4	TGTGCCAGTTCCTGGGGGGCCGGTCAGTACTTC	CASSWGAGQYF
TRBV4-2	TRBD1	once	TRBJ2-1	TGTGCCAGCAGCCAAGATTTAGGGACAGATCCTAGTGAGCAGTTCTTC	CASSQDLGTDPSEQFF
TRBV9	NA	NA	TRBJ1-1	TGTGCCAGCAGCGTAGCGGCGATAGACATGAACACTGAAGCTTTCTTT	CASSVAAIDMNTEAFF
TRBV12-3/TRBV12-4	TRBD2	few	TRBJ2-7	TGTGCCACCTCATTGGGGGGGTCCTACGAGCAGTACTTC	CATSLGGSYEQYF
TRBV6-5	NA	NA	TRBJ2-7	TGTGCCAGCAGTTACACTACAGGGAGCAGCTCCCACGAGCAGTACTTC	CASSYTTGSSSHEQYF
TRBV3-1	NA	NA	TRBJ2-3	TGTGCCAGCAGCCGCCCCAGAGCTGCCGGGGGATCCACAGATACGCAGTATTTT	CASSRPRAAGGSTDTQYF
TRBV14	NA	NA	TRBJ2-7	TGTGCCAGCAGCCAATCCCCCCACGAGCAGTACTTC	CASSQSPHEQYF
TRBV12-3/TRBV12-4	NA	many	TRBJ1-1	TGTGCCAGCAGCCTGGGACGGATGAACACTGAAGCTTTCTTT	CASSLGRMNTEAFF
TRBV15	TRBD1	NA	TRBJ2-4	TGTGCCACCAGCACCTATGGACAGGGGCCCATTCAGTACTTC	CATSTYGQGPIQYF
TRBV9	NA	NA	TRBJ2-1	TGTGCCAGCAGCGTAGGTTACCGGCTAGGTCCCTACAATGAGCAGTTCTTC	CASSVGYRLGPYNEQFF
TRBV29-1	TRBD1	NA	TRBJ1-1	TGCAGCGTGGGGGACAGGGGAAAGGGCACTGAAGCTTTCTTT	CSVGDRGKGTEAFF
TRBV28	TRBD1	NA	TRBJ1-2	TGTGCCAGCAGCTCTCAGGGACAGTCTAATGATGGCTACACCTTC	CASSSQGQSNDGYTF